This T cell receptor beta chain was identified in a study of tumor-infiltrating lymphocytes in localized non-small cell lung cancer. Study-wide context: From each patient, both tumor and uninvolved lung, non-adjacent to tumor, were sampled. Study-wide results and limits: Immunotypes IM1 and IM2 had similar TCR-derived T-cell fractions.

Sequenced by immunoSEQ multiplex PCR; TCRdb stores in-frame clones only, minus some. Among more than 15,000 clones, approximately 70% were seen once, and the ten largest hold around 10%. This clone was counted only a few times. Its antigen is unknown. Germline CDR1 LNHDA, CDR2 SQIVND (reference sequence). Trimming stripped 7 bases from V and 6 bases from J, with 19 bases between. The CDR3 is made up of 15 amino acids. This chain joins TRBV19 and TRBJ1-5, with no clear D. The origin of this receptor is a human donor with non-small cell lung cancer. Source material: lung tumor tissue. The CDR3 region is CASTSGPGGIQPQHF. The CDR3 bases are TGTGCCAGTACTTCTGGTCCGGGTGGGATTCAGCCCCAGCATTTT.